This TCR beta chain appears in the sequencing data of a study of blood T cell repertoires in COVID-19. Overall study: The samples span acute and convalescent COVID-19 from the United States, Italy and Spain. T cells, B-cell-depleted T cells, or PBMCs provided the cDNA or gDNA that served as material.

There are 13 residues in the CDR3. The germline V and J ends were trimmed by 5 bases and 8 bases, with 12 bases remaining between them. Germline CDR1 is SGHNT and CDR2 is YENEEA. Per the authors' pipeline: Nucleated cell number was recorded as an estimate derived from reference gene primer amplification. Clones were read by immunoSEQ multiplex PCR, and TCRdb kept only the in-frame ones, dropping some. The D gene and trimming were derived from the DNA, and the V and J assignments and clone size from that table. The sample has around 160,000 clones; more than 75% are singletons. The sequenced sample was peripheral blood. The TCR sequence derives from a man in his fifties or sixties with active or convalescent COVID-19. The genes are TRBV11-3 and TRBJ2-2; possible D gene TRBD2, 6 bases. CDR3 in DNA: TGTGCCAGCAGCCTTCGGGAGTCAGGGGAGCTGTTTTTT. This encodes CASSLRESGELFF.